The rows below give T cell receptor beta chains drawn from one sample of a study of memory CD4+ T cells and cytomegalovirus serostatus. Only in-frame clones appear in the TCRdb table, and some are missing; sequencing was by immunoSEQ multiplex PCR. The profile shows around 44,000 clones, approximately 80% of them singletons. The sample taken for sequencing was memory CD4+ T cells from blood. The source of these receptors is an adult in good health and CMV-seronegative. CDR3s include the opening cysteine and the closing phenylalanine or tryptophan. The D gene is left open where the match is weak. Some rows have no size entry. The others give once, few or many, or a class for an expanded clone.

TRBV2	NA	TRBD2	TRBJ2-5	TGTGCCAGCAAAGTGGGGGGGTCCTATGAGACCCAGTACTTC	CASKVGGSYETQYF
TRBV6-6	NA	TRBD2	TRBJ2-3	TGTGCCAGCAGTGCGCCGGGACTAGCGGATTCAGATACGCAGTATTTT	CASSAPGLADSDTQYF
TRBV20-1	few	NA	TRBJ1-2	TGCAGTGCTAGGTTAAGACATGGCTACACCTTC	CSARLRHGYTF
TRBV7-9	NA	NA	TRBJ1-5	TGTGCCAGCAGCTTAGGTCAGGGCGTGAGCAATCAGCCCCAGCATTTT	CASSLGQGVSNQPQHF
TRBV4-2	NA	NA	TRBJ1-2	TGTGCCAGCAGCCAAGATGCGCCCCAGGGGAGTATTGGAGGCTACACCTTC	CASSQDAPQGSIGGYTF
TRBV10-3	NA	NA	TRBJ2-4	TGTGCCATCAGTGAGTCGAACCAACCCGGCATTCAGTACTTC	CAISESNQPGIQYF
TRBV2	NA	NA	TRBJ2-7	TGTGCCAGCAGTACGGGGACCTACGAGCAGTACTTC	CASSTGTYEQYF
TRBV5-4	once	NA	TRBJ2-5	TGTGCCAGCAGCTTCATACAAGAGACCCAGTACTTC	CASSFIQETQYF
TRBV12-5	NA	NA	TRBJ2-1	TGTGCTAGGGTAGGAACTCCAGGGGACTCCTACAATGAGCAGTTCTTC	CARVGTPGDSYNEQFF
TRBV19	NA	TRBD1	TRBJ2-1	TGTGCCAGTAGCCCGGACAGGGCCGCCTACAATGAGCAGTTCTTC	CASSPDRAAYNEQFF
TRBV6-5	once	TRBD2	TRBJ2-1	TGTGCCAGCAGTTATGGGGCGGGGGGGACCTACAATGAGCAGTTCTTC	CASSYGAGGTYNEQFF
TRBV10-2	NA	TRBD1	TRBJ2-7	TGCGCCAGCAGTGAAACACACAGGGGGGACGAGCAGTACTTC	CASSETHRGDEQYF
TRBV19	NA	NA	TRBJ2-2	TGTGCCTCTGGAGTGTCTGCGAACACCGGGGAGCTGTTTTTT	CASGVSANTGELFF
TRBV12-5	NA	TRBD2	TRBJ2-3	TGTGCTAGTGGTTTGTCCCGGACTAGCGGGGGGCCTCTGAGCACAGATACGCAGTATTTT	CASGLSRTSGGPLSTDTQYF
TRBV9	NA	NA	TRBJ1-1	TGTGCCAGCAGCGTAGGAACCCCCGCATCGGAAGCTTTCTTT	CASSVGTPASEAFF
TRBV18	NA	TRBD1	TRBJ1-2	TGTGCCAGCTCCCAAGGGACAGGCGGGAACTATGGCTACACCTTC	CASSQGTGGNYGYTF
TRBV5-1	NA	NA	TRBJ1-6	TGCGCCAGCAGCTTGGACAGCTATAATTCACCCCTCCACTTT	CASSLDSYNSPLHF
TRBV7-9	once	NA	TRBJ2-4	TGTGCCAGCAGCCAATCAGGGATACTAGCCAAAAACATTCAGTACTTC	CASSQSGILAKNIQYF
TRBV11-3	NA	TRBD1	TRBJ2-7	TGTGCCAGCAGCCCCAGGGGGATGGACGAGCAGTACTTC	CASSPRGMDEQYF
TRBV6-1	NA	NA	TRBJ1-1	TGTGCCAGCAGAGCGCGAAATGAAGCTTTCTTT	CASRARNEAFF
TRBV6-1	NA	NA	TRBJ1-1	TGTGCCAGCAGTCGGGAGAGGATGAACACTGAAGCTTTCTTT	CASSRERMNTEAFF
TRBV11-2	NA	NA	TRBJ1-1	TGTGCCAGCAGCTTATATCGCCTCGGGACTGAAGCTTTCTTT	CASSLYRLGTEAFF
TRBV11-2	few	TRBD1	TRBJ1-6	TGTGCCAGCAGCAAACGGACAGGGGGAAATTCACCCCTCCACTTT	CASSKRTGGNSPLHF
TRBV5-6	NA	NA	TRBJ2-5	TGTGCCAGCAGCTCAGGCCTCTACCGCGGAACCCAGTACTTC	CASSSGLYRGTQYF
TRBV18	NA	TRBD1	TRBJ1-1	TGTGCCAGCTCACGGCGGACAGGGGTGAATGAAGAGGGCACTGAAGCTTTCTTT	CASSRRTGVNEEGTEAFF
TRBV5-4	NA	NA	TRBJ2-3	TGTGCCAGCAGCTTGAAGCGGGCCGATACGCAGTATTTT	CASSLKRADTQYF
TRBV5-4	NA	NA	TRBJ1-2	TGTGCCAGCAGCTTGAACGATGGCTACACCTTC	CASSLNDGYTF
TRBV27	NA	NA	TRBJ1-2	TGTGCCAGCAGTGCCAGCATTAATTATGGCTACACCTTC	CASSASINYGYTF
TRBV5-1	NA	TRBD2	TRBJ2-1	TGCGCCAGCAGCCCAGGACTAGCGGGGATGTTGAGGTCCTACAATGAGCAGTTCTTC	CASSPGLAGMLRSYNEQFF
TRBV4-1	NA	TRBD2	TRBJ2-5	TGCGCCAGCAGTCCTAGCGGGGGCCCTCGCAAAGAAGAGACCCAGTACTTC	CASSPSGGPRKEETQYF
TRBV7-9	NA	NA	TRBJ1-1	TGTGCCAGCAGCTTTTACACTGAAGCTTTCTTT	CASSFYTEAFF
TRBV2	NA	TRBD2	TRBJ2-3	TGTGCCAGCACCCGCCGGGACCTAGCGGGGGGCCAGGCAGATACGCAGTATTTT	CASTRRDLAGGQADTQYF
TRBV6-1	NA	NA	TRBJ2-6	TGTGCCAGCATAGGTCGGCACTCTGGGGCCAACGTCCTGACTTTC	CASIGRHSGANVLTF
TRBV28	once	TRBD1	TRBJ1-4	TGTGCCAGTACGGGACAGGGAGAAAAACTGTTTTTT	CASTGQGEKLFF
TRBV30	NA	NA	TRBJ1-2	TGTGCCTGGAGTCCGGACCGGACGCTTAGCTATGGCTACACCTTC	CAWSPDRTLSYGYTF
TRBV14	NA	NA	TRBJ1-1	TGTGCCAGCAGCCAAGATCCCCCATTCTTTCCGGCGGGGAACACTGAAGCTTTCTTT	CASSQDPPFFPAGNTEAFF
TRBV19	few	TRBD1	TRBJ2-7	TGTGCCAGTAGGCAAACAGGGGTTTCCTCCTACGAGCAGTACTTC	CASRQTGVSSYEQYF
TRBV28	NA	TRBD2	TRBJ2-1	TGTGCCTCCGGGGGGACTAGCGGGGGGAACAATGAGCAGTTCTTC	CASGGTSGGNNEQFF
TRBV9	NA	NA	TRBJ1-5	TGTGCCAGCAGCGTAGGTTATAGCAATCAGCCCCAGCATTTT	CASSVGYSNQPQHF
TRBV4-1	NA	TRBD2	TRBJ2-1	TGCGCCAGCAGCCCACCGGGACTACGAAAGGTGGAGCAGTTCTTC	CASSPPGLRKVEQFF
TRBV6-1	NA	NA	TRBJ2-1	TGTGCCAGCAGTGAAGGGCGGCGGGCAGGGTCCAACAATGAGCAGTTCTTC	CASSEGRRAGSNNEQFF
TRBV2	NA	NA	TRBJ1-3	TGTGCCAGCAGGGCTGGAAACACCATATATTTT	CASRAGNTIYF